The T cell receptor beta chain described here comes from a study of Graves' ophthalmopathy and Graves' hyperthyroidism. Turning to the study itself: The blood sample was drawn at first diagnosis and before any treatment.

This clonotype has a count of ten or more. Amplification of the TCR beta CDR3 regions used RNA transcripts (as template). First-round RT-PCR used HTBI primers; second-round multiplex PCR followed. TCRdb recomputed calls from the multiplex PCR reads with MiXCR, one row per CDR3 protein. The sample has nearly 400,000 distinct CDR3 sequences, 15% to 20% seen once. Uncontrolled infections, pregnancy, lactation or other autoimmune diseases led to patient exclusion. This CDR3 contains 13 residues. The germline V gene has CDR1 MNHEY and CDR2 SVGAGI. Trimming pared 1 base from V and 2 bases from J, leaving 5 bases between.

This rearrangement joins TRBV6-5 to TRBJ2-5; D is unresolved. Sequencing was carried out using peripheral blood. This TCR derives from a woman under 30 with Graves' ophthalmopathy. CDR3 nucleotide sequence: TGTGCCAGCAGTTACTGGCGGCAAGAGACCCAGTACTTC. Protein: CASSYWRQETQYF.